This entry lists 21 T cell receptor beta chains sequenced from one sample in a study of blood T cell repertoires in COVID-19 (dated by TCRdb to 2018 to 2020). Receptor libraries were prepared by the immunoSEQ multiplex PCR assay. Not all clones reach the TCRdb copy of this immuneACCESS table, which keeps in-frame sequences only. Checked studies attribute under half of the gap to unresolved V genes and leave the rest unexplained. This sample comprises 300,000 or so clones, approximately 90% of them detected only once. In total, the top ten clones hold 0.95% to 1.3% of the sample. Source material: PBMCs or T cells enriched from blood (not recorded which). The receptor source for this set is a woman aged 25 to 39 who had recovered from COVID-19.

The chain employs TRBV7-8 and TRBJ2-1; possibly TRBD1 for D (6 bases). Deletions cut 3 bases from V and 9 bases from J, with 18 bases between. CDR3 length: 15 residues. Germline V lookup: CDR1 SGHVS, CDR2 FQNEAQ. The CDR3 sequence is CASSLQGSATAEQFF. For the CDR3, the DNA is TGTGCCAGCAGCTTGCAGGGGTCTGCTACTGCTGAGCAGTTCTTC.

V gene TRBV7-8 combines with J gene TRBJ2-3; D perhaps matches TRBD1 (6 bases). Germline V gene lookup returns CDR1 SGHVS and CDR2 FQNEAQ. V was pared by 5 bases and J by 2 bases, with 14 bases between. CDR3 length equals 15 residues. This chain's CDR3 is CASSQTGFLTDTQYF. CDR3 DNA: TGTGCCAGCAGCCAGACAGGCTTTCTCACAGATACGCAGTATTTT.

The V gene is TRBV7-3, the J gene TRBJ1-1; 7 bases align to TRBD1. The CDR3 extends over 15 amino acids. Germline CDR1 is SGHTA and CDR2 is FQGTGA. The trim removed 5 bases at V and 4 bases at J, leaving 10 bases unmatched. CDR3 sequence reads: CASSQIGGDSTEAFF. The CDR3 region has the DNA TGTGCCAGCAGCCAGATAGGTGGGGACAGCACTGAAGCTTTCTTT.

The CDR3 is CASRGTFVADTQYF. Here the CDR3 DNA reads TGTGCCAGTAGGGGGACTTTCGTAGCAGATACGCAGTATTTT. The gene calls are TRBV19 and TRBJ2-3; tentatively, D is TRBD2 (6 bases). The V end lost 6 bases, the J end lost 4 bases, and 14 bases lay between the germline ends. Germline loops: CDR1 LNHDA, CDR2 SQIVND (reference sequence). This CDR3 has 14 residues.

This rearrangement joins TRBV7-2 to TRBJ1-2; 7 nucleotides match TRBD1. The J segment lost 3 bases and the V segment lost 7 bases, leaving 8 bases of the junction unmatched. Germline CDR1 and CDR2: SGHTA and FQGNSA. The CDR3 is made up of 14 amino acids. This CDR3 reads CASTGGTDYYGYTF. In DNA form, the CDR3 reads TGTGCCAGCACCGGCGGGACAGACTACTATGGCTACACCTTC.

The chain employs TRBV29-1 and TRBJ2-4; TRBD1 matches 11 bases. Per the germline V gene, CDR1 is SQVTM and CDR2 is ANQGSEA. Trimming took 3 bases from V and 0 from J; bases not matched to a gene: 7. The CDR3 totals 17 residues. The CDR3 DNA is TGCAGCGTTGAGGACAGGGGGCTGGGACTAGCCAAAAACATTCAGTACTTC. Amino acids: CSVEDRGLGLAKNIQYF.

The V call is TRBV6-4, the J call TRBJ1-1, with D possibly TRBD1 on 5 matching bases. V lost 5 bases, J lost 0 bases, and 13 bases lay in between. The germline gives CDR1 MRHNA, CDR2 SNTAGT. The CDR3 spans 15 residues. The CDR3 coding sequence is TGTGCCAGCAGTCGCAGGGTTCAAATGAACACTGAAGCTTTCTTT. It translates to CASSRRVQMNTEAFF.

The chain recombines TRBV7-8 with TRBJ2-7; D perhaps matches TRBD1 (5 bases). This CDR3 has 13 amino acids. V lost 1 base to trimming and J lost 7 bases, with 11 bases between them. Germline V gives CDR1 SGHVS, CDR2 FQNEAQ. The CDR3 loop reads CASSLGQGREQYF. The CDR3 nucleotides read TGTGCCAGCAGCTTAGGGCAGGGCCGGGAGCAGTACTTC.

This clone appeared a few times. The V and J genes are TRBV30 and TRBJ1-3; 8 nucleotides line up with TRBD1. Germline V gene sequence: CDR1 GTSNPN, CDR2 SVGIG (reference sequence). The V and J ends lost 0 bases and 2 bases, in that order; junction bases with no gene match: 9. The CDR3 is 17 residues long. The DNA of the CDR3 is TGTGCCTGGAGTGTACGGAGGCAGGGGGCGACTGGAAACACCATATATTTT. Protein: CAWSVRRQGATGNTIYF.

The gene calls are TRBV19 and TRBJ2-7; 8 nucleotides agree with TRBD1. The CDR3 extends over 16 amino acids. Germline V gene lookup returns CDR1 LNHDA and CDR2 SQIVND (reference sequence). The trim removed 3 bases at V and 2 bases at J, leaving 9 bases unmatched. CDR3 protein: CASSMPGQGKTYEQYF. CDR3 bases: TGTGCCAGTAGTATGCCAGGACAGGGAAAAACCTACGAGCAGTACTTC.

The rearrangement joins TRBV30 to TRBJ1-3; D gene unclear. CDR3 size: 13 residues. V was pared by 1 base and J by 6 bases, with 10 bases between. Germline V gene lookup returns CDR1 GTSNPN and CDR2 SVGIG (reference sequence). CDR3 protein: CAWSEVAKNTIYF. The DNA for the CDR3 is TGTGCCTGGAGTGAGGTAGCGAAAAACACCATATATTTT.

This chain joins TRBV28 and TRBJ1-1; perhaps TRBD1 as D (5 bases). Per germline, CDR1 MDHEN and CDR2 SYDVKM. V lost 4 bases and J 11 bases, leaving 8 bases between the germline ends. The length of the CDR3 is 10 residues. The CDR3 DNA follows: TGTGCCAGCAGTTCCCGACAGGCTTTCTTT. Translating it yields CASSSRQAFF. Supplemented by reference TRBV28 and TRBJ1-1, the full variable domain reads DVKVTQSSRYLVKRTGEKVFLECVQDMDHENMFWYRQDPGLGLRLIYFSYDVKMKEKGDIPEGYSVSREKKERFSLILESASTNQTSMYLCASSSRQAFFGQGTRLTVV.

This chain links TRBV19 with TRBJ2-1; 7 positions match TRBD2. This CDR3 spans 17 amino acids. Germline V gene data show CDR1 as LNHDA and CDR2 as SQIVND (reference sequence). Losses at the gene ends were 4 bases for V and 1 base for J; bases not matched to a gene: 10. CDR3 in amino acids: CASSTFGGGPSYNEQFF. The CDR3 DNA sequence: TGTGCCAGTAGTACCTTTGGGGGGGGTCCTTCCTACAATGAGCAGTTCTTC.

The chain is built from TRBV14 and TRBJ2-3; 10 bases fit TRBD2. In germline, CDR1 is SGHDN, CDR2 FVKESK. This CDR3 contains 16 residues. The J segment lost 4 bases and the V segment lost 0 bases, leaving 4 bases of the junction unmatched. CDR3 sequence: CASSQDRLAGADTQYF. For the CDR3, the DNA is TGTGCCAGCAGCCAAGATCGGCTAGCGGGAGCAGATACGCAGTATTTT.

This rearrangement joins TRBV24-1 to TRBJ1-2; D is unresolved. The germline V gene encodes CDR1 KGHDR and CDR2 SFDVKD. This CDR3 has 14 amino acids. V lost 1 base to trimming and J lost 2 bases, with 7 bases between them. CDR3 sequence: CATSDLEINYGYTF. CDR3 DNA sequence: TGTGCCACCAGTGATTTAGAGATCAACTATGGCTACACCTTC.

This chain links TRBV18 with TRBJ1-1; 7 bases match TRBD1. This CDR3 comprises 12 residues. V lost 5 bases and J lost 6; bases outside the gene matches: 3. Germline V gene sequence: CDR1 KGHSH, CDR2 LQKENI. The CDR3 reads CASSATGAEAFF. DNA of the CDR3: TGTGCCAGCTCAGCTACAGGGGCTGAAGCTTTCTTT.

This chain uses TRBV12-2 with TRBJ1-2. TRBV12-2 has pseudogene status. The CDR3 consists of 15 residues. CDR3 DNA: TGTGCAAGTCGCTTCTCACTGGTAGCTAACTATGGCTACACCTTC. It yields the protein CASRFSLVANYGYTF.

The V and J genes are TRBV6-1 and TRBJ1-5, with D hard to call. Germline V gene lookup returns CDR1 MNHNS and CDR2 SASEGT. The CDR3 totals 14 residues. Trimming took off 1 base at V and 7 bases at J, with 11 bases between the two ends. For the CDR3, the DNA is TGTGCCAGCAGTGAAGGAGGGATTGACCAGCCCCAGCATTTT. Its translation: CASSEGGIDQPQHF.

This clone was seen only once. The gene calls are TRBV27 and TRBJ2-7, with 7 bases that match TRBD1. This CDR3 has 18 residues. Germline V gene lookup returns CDR1 MNHEY and CDR2 SMNVEV (reference sequence). Trimming took 6 bases from V and 0 from J; bases not matched to a gene: 17. CDR3 bases: TGTGCCAGCAGACTTCAACCGTTGGACAGGACGAGCTCCTACGAGCAGTACTTC. This encodes CASRLQPLDRTSSYEQYF.

This clone has a single count. The J gene is TRBJ2-1, the V gene TRBV18, with 8 bases lining up with TRBD1. Per the germline V gene, CDR1 is KGHSH and CDR2 is LQKENI. The CDR3 contains 15 residues. The trim removed 4 bases at V and 6 bases at J, leaving 8 bases unmatched. CDR3 amino acids: CASSLGQGPSNEQFF. The CDR3 bases are TGTGCCAGCTCACTTGGACAGGGCCCTAGCAATGAGCAGTTCTTC.

The chain carries TRBV18 and TRBJ2-2; the match to TRBD2 covers 10 bases. CDR3 length: 16 amino acids. Germline V gene sequence: CDR1 KGHSH, CDR2 LQKENI. J was trimmed by 5 bases and V by 1 base; bases with no gene match: 4. The CDR3 reads CASSPLAGGETGELFF. The CDR3, as DNA: TGTGCCAGCTCACCACTAGCGGGAGGAGAGACCGGGGAGCTGTTTTTT.